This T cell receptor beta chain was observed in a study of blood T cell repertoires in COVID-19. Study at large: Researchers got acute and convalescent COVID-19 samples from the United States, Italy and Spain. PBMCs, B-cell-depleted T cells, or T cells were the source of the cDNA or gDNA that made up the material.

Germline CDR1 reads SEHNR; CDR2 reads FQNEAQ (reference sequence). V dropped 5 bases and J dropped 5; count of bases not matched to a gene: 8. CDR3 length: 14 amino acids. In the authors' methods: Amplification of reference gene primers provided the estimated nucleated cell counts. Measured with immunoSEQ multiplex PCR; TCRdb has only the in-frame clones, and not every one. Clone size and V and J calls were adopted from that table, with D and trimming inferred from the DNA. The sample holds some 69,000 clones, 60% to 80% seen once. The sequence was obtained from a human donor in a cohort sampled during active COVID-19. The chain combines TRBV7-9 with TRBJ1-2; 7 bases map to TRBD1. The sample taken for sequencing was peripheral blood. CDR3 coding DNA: TGTGCCAGCAGCCCTGACAGGGAGAAATATGGCTACACCTTC. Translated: CASSPDREKYGYTF. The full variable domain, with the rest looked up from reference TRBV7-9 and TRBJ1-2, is DTGVSQNPRHKITKRGQNVTFRCDPISEHNRLYWYRQTLGQGPEFLTYFQNEAQLEKSRLLSDRFSAERPKGSFSTLEIQRTEQGDSAMYLCASSPDREKYGYTFGSGTRLTVV.